The following is a TCR beta chain sequence with its context. The antigen remains undetermined. Authors of the study amplified TCR beta CDR3 regions from RNA transcripts. The HTBI primer set served for first-round RT-PCR of the TCR CDR3. TCRdb processed the multiplex PCR reads anew with MiXCR; each CDR3 protein has one entry. The sample contains over 300,000 distinct CDR3 sequences, around 14% of which appear only once. Hyperthyroidism patients were newly diagnosed, had disease duration under 2 months, and were aged 18 to 65 years. Those patients with uncontrolled infection, other autoimmune disease, pregnancy or lactation were excluded. The sample originates from a study of T cells in Graves' hyperthyroidism and ophthalmopathy. General study findings and limits: Most expanded thyroid clonotypes above 0.001 recurred in blood.

Germline V gives CDR1 MNHNS, CDR2 SASEGT. Germline trimming cut 5 bases from V and 5 bases from J; bases unmatched to any gene: 9. CDR3 length: 15 residues. Sequencing was carried out using blood. This chain links TRBV6-1 with TRBJ2-5, with 9 nucleotides matching TRBD1. This sequence was found in a woman between 55 and 75 years old with Graves' hyperthyroidism. The CDR3 reads CASSPGTGRFETQYF. The DNA for the CDR3 is TGTGCCAGCAGTCCCGGGACAGGGAGGTTTGAGACCCAGTACTTC.